This TCR beta chain was sequenced for a study of T cells in Graves' hyperthyroidism and ophthalmopathy. Background on the study: Before any treatment, at initial diagnosis, peripheral blood was collected.

Trimming shortened V by 4 bases and J by 2 bases, and 9 bases separated the two germline ends. The V gene's germline CDR1 is SGHDT and CDR2 YYEEEE. The CDR3 consists of 13 residues. Regions amplified from RNA transcripts were the TCR beta CDR3 regions. First-round RT-PCR of the TCR CDR3 relied on the HTBI primer set. Each CDR3 protein gets one entry after TCRdb re-called the multiplex PCR reads with MiXCR. The sample contains hundreds of thousands of distinct CDR3 sequences, approximately 23% of which appear only once. Many counts were recorded for this clonotype. Sequenced sample: blood. The clonotype originates from a woman aged 70-85 years with Graves' ophthalmopathy. J is TRBJ2-5 and V is TRBV5-6; a possible D gene is TRBD1 (5 bases). The CDR3 DNA reads TGTGCCAGCAGCCCCCAGGGACAAGAGACCCAGTACTTC. It codes for CASSPQGQETQYF.